The T cell receptor beta chain described here comes from a study of cytomegalovirus exposure and HLA in healthy donors. Study-level findings and limits: A later analysis showed that HLA-associated TCR beta chains had undergone more clonal expansion than equally common others. Another analysis was done later, and it associated approximately 15,000 TCR beta sequences with HLA alleles at 0.05 false discovery rate. Confirmation in vitro established that a few CMV-associated chains were specific for CMV antigens.

This CDR3 has 15 residues. Trimming stripped 4 bases from V and 8 bases from J, with 18 bases between. Germline V lookup: CDR1 SGHRS, CDR2 YFSETQ. Regarding this clone: Its specificity is unknown.

The PCR had 60 Vbeta and 13 Jbeta primers. Profiling relied on immunoSEQ multiplex PCR, and the TCRdb table lists in-frame clones only, not all of them. The sample holds approximately 170,000 clones, about 77% seen once. This clonotype originated in a middle-aged woman in good health and CMV-seropositive. The chain recombines TRBV5-1 with TRBJ1-4; weak D call: TRBD1 (5 bases). Sequencing used PBMCs. CDR3 sequence (DNA): TGCGCCAGCAGCGATCCCGGGGGGGTTGCGGAAAAACTGTTTTTT. The encoded protein is CASSDPGGVAEKLFF. Combining the CDR3 with reference TRBV5-1 and TRBJ1-4 gives the whole variable domain KAGVTQTPRYLIKTRGQQVTLSCSPISGHRSVSWYQQTPGQGLQFLFEYFSETQRNKGNFPGRFSGRQFSNSRSEMNVSTLELGDSALYLCASSDPGGVAEKLFFGSGTQLSVL.